This T cell receptor beta chain emerged from a study of preoperative IRX-2 immunotherapy in early breast cancer. Germline CDR1 reads LGHNT; CDR2 reads FRNRAP. The CDR3 runs to 15 residues. Generated by immunoSEQ multiplex PCR, the TCRdb table keeps only in-frame clones and is missing some. The sample contains fewer than 40,000 clones, roughly nine tenths of which appear only once. As for treatment: preoperative locoregional IRX-2 cytokine immunotherapy. Preoperative locoregional IRX-2 cytokine immunotherapy was tested in the phase Ib source study. The material was tumor tissue, obtained after IRX-2 immunotherapy. This receptor was taken from a human donor with breast cancer. The chain couples TRBV12-5 to TRBJ2-7; tentatively, D is TRBD1 (7 bases). The CDR3 DNA reads TGTGCCAGCAAGCCGGAGGGTACAGGGGTAGGCGAGCAGTACTTC. Residues: CASKPEGTGVGEQYF.